The rows below give T cell receptor beta chains drawn from one sample of a study of monozygotic twins with inflammatory bowel disease. TCRdb re-called the 5' RACE reads, yielding one record per CDR3 amino acid sequence without DNA. Its table lists some 170,000 distinct CDR3 sequences. The sequenced material came from blood. These receptor sequences come from a human donor with ulcerative colitis or Crohn's disease, or a healthy co-twin of an affected twin (not recorded which). CDR3s include the opening cysteine and the closing phenylalanine or tryptophan. The order of the fields is V gene, J gene, CDR3 protein.

>TRBV5-1|TRBJ1-1
CASSPRGRLNTEAFF
>TRBV7-8|TRBJ2-1
CASRRRGSYNEQFF
>TRBV27|TRBJ2-7
CASSVGTGEQYF
>TRBV5-1|TRBJ2-3
CASSLEGLADTDTQYF
>TRBV15|TRBJ2-1
CATSRDSVGRFSYNEQFF
>TRBV19|TRBJ1-1
CASSTRTPRSTEAFF
>TRBV7-3|TRBJ2-3
CASSLKGLFDTDTQYF
>TRBV6-2/TRBV6-3|TRBJ2-3
CASSDPDTQYF
>TRBV5-1|TRBJ1-2
CASSLVPGEDGYTF
>TRBV6-2/TRBV6-3|TRBJ2-7
CASSRLAGGTYEQYF
>TRBV20-1|TRBJ1-2
CSARGQGNNYGYTF
>TRBV11-3|TRBJ2-2
CASSPRDGGAGELFF
>TRBV27|TRBJ2-5
CASRRTGTSPTQYF
>TRBV11-1|TRBJ2-5
CASSRQSGRRQETQYF
>TRBV11-2|TRBJ2-7
CASSLQVADYEQYF
>TRBV10-3|TRBJ2-3
CAISDNMDTDTQYF
>TRBV3-1|TRBJ1-4
CASSQSGQAVF
>TRBV6-5|TRBJ2-7
CASRGGYEQYF
>TRBV3-1|TRBJ1-4
CASSQRPGQGMRLAEKLFF
>TRBV5-1|TRBJ2-3
CASSQGQGISHTDTQYF
>TRBV4-3|TRBJ1-6
CASSQDYGSNLPLHF
>TRBV10-3|TRBJ1-4
CAIRGQSNEKLFF
>TRBV12-3/TRBV12-4|TRBJ2-7
CASSLALADYEQYF
>TRBV9|TRBJ1-1
CASSVDPRVNTEAFF
>TRBV5-6|TRBJ2-7
CASSLGPTEYEQYF
>TRBV20-1|TRBJ2-3
CSGASGRGTDTQYF
>TRBV15|TRBJ2-7
CATSRERPGILGEQYF
>TRBV4-3|TRBJ2-1
CASSQVGGSSYNEQFF
>TRBV7-3|TRBJ2-1
CASSLGRGSYNEQFF
>TRBV7-9|TRBJ2-5
CASSLPSTTQYF
>TRBV27|TRBJ2-7
CASSKHGGTSYEQYF